The T cell receptor beta chain described here comes from a study of cytomegalovirus exposure and HLA in healthy donors (TCRdb year 2017). Context from the whole study: According to an earlier analysis of 587 of the donors, 200 million or so T cells yielded over 90 million unique TCR beta sequences and around 280 Gb of sequence data. An early release that covered about 600 HLA-typed donors contained about 300 gigabases of sequencing data and roughly 84 million unique TCR sequences. Of the roughly 400 genotyped donors, roughly 76% were placed in the genetic ancestry cluster associated with self-reported Caucasian donors. The study was designed to test whether signatures of past pathogen exposure could be identified by cataloging public T cell receptors. The study used immunosequencing to profile the T cell repertoires of about 670 subjects and linked those repertoires to cytomegalovirus serostatus. In addition to the first cohort of 666 subjects, a separate validation cohort of 130 or so different subjects was used. High-throughput TCR immunosequencing, statistical association of individual TCRs with disease status, and machine learning were combined to predict cytomegalovirus infection status. In a later analysis, previously published TCR beta repertoires from 550 to 700 donors were re-analyzed and high-resolution HLA genotyping was added so that TCR occurrence patterns could be studied. Rather than using new phenotypic data, the later analysis identified candidate immune exposures from TCR beta sequences and from how often those sequences occurred across donors. To decide whether each TCR beta V gene segment behaved as functional or pseudogenic, an earlier analysis of approximately 620 of the donors relied on high-throughput TCR beta sequencing. Donor age, sex, ethnicity and CMV serostatus were collected together with the repertoire data. A later genetic analysis took genome-wide SNP genotypes for about 65% of the 666 donors and used that subset as a discovery cohort. Every discovery cohort repertoire had been produced on one sequencing platform. Class I and class II HLA loci were covered by the typing at four-digit resolution. The number of donors typed differed by locus, with 629-630 for A, B, C, DRB1 and DQB1, approximately 500 for DQA1, about 610 for DPA1, and some 450 for DPB1. Because of strong linkage in the cohort, roughly five DR-DQ haplotypes were treated as single units for association and clustering. On average, around 240,000 unique TCR beta nucleotide sequences were sequenced per donor among some 420 genotyped donors of the cohort, with approximately 18% of those sequences being non-productive.

Study-level results and caveats: The sequencing pipeline was judged likely to have produced a cluster of highly shared sequence variants as a technical artifact. Because counts were too low, about 15 rarely observed V segments, including chromosome 9 orphons, were left out of the earlier analysis of approximately 500 of the donors. Three of the identified cytomegalovirus-associated TCR beta chains were confirmed in vitro to be specific for cytomegalovirus antigens. In an earlier analysis of about 600 of the donors, most TCR beta V segments appeared in productive rearrangements about 87% or about 30% of the time, broadly matching IMGT annotations. Several of the top co-occurrence clusters appeared to be linked to parvovirus B19, influenza, CMV and Epstein-Barr virus, according to a later analysis. HLA typing was unavailable for some donors at each locus, so association tests used only the typed subset. Strong co-occurrence of HLA alleles, especially DR and DQ, made assigning TCR associations to individual alleles difficult. In a later analysis, TCR association rates were found to vary across HLA loci, with the most associated TCRs seen for DRB1 alleles and the fewest for HLA-C alleles. It was suggested by the authors that the approach could potentially be generalized to other disease states and immunological phenotypes. The cohort was sequenced for TCR beta chains only, and without alpha or paired-chain data the features that could be detected were limited. Specific HLA alleles were associated with over 15,000 TCR beta sequences at a false discovery rate of 0.05 in a later analysis. V-gene and J-gene trimming of TCR beta chains was associated with a missense DCLRE1C variant in a later genetic analysis, and the association was replicated in an independent cohort. Linkage disequilibrium might explain the correlated functional status among segregating V segments, but an unknown experimental factor could not be excluded. A later analysis found that HLA-associated TCR beta chains were more clonally expanded and had lower generation probabilities than equally common non-associated chains. Some IMGT-functional V segments, including TRBV6-2 and TRBV6-3, could not be told apart with the 87-base-pair reads, so those segments were excluded. A later analysis found that most CMV-associated TCR beta chains appeared HLA-restricted, with HLA associations seemingly driven largely by CMV exposure. Immune exposure information for the cohort was limited to CMV serostatus. Presence/absence analyses assumed roughly uniform sequencing depth across donors, an assumption that may not hold. A further reported finding was that TCR beta sequences accurately predicted the HLA-A and HLA-B alleles for most subjects in the first cohort. A total of 150 or so TCR beta chains were listed by the study as associated with cytomegalovirus. Cytomegalovirus status was reported to be diagnosed by the classifier with high specificity and sensitivity in both the original and validation cohorts. Compared with the approximately 720-donor mean, donors in an Asian-associated ancestry cluster had fewer N-insertions in productive TCRs, according to a later genetic analysis. While some public TCRs were present in many individuals, most TCR sequences turned up only very rarely across donors.

A remark on this clone: Which antigen it targets is not known. Nothing much larger sits one base from this clone, and base qualities are not available.

Trimming at the junction amounts to 3 bases on V and 6 bases on J, and the germline ends lie 16 bases apart. The CDR3 covers 15 residues, taking in both the cysteine and the phenylalanine. Only the CDR3 DNA stays, 45 bases, in frame from base 1. CDR1 SGHDN and CDR2 FVKESK are derived from the germline V gene. Receptors were amplified or captured by the immunoSEQ multiplex PCR assay. The multiplex PCR relied on a mix of 60 forward primers for TCR Vbeta segments and 13 reverse primers for TCR Jbeta segments. Amplification of the CDR3 region of rearranged TCR beta genes was performed with a multiplex PCR assay on genomic DNA. The Illumina HiSeq System was used to sequence the amplified TCR beta libraries as 87-base-pair reads. On the authors' methods: A later analysis counted tens of millions of unique TCR beta chains across the 666 repertoires, and around 12 million of these chains were shared by at least two donors. A nearest-neighbor algorithm error-corrected the raw reads and collapsed the reads into unique sequences, merging closely related sequences to remove PCR and sequencing errors. Alignment of CDR3 sequences to IMGT reference sequences was used to assign V, D and J gene segments. For a sequence to be retained, a match of at least six nucleotides to both a V gene segment and a J gene segment was required. A rearrangement was called productive if the CDR3 had no stop codons and remained in frame with V and J, and every other rearrangement was called non-productive. CDR3 was defined according to IMGT convention as the region running from the second conserved V-encoded cysteine to the conserved J-encoded phenylalanine. The earlier analysis of about 590 of the donors excluded sequences that lacked an unambiguous match to a single V gene segment. In an earlier analysis of approximately 550 of the donors, V segments were called functional above 56.7% productive rearrangements and were called segregating when the between-donor standard deviation exceeded 5%. A statistical classification framework was developed to diagnose cytomegalovirus status using the catalog of TCR beta chain sequences. V and J gene assignment, in a later analysis, came from comparing TCR nucleotide sequences with IMGT/GENE-DB human TR gene sequences. A later analysis assigned CDR3 sequences and most-parsimonious VDJ recombination scenarios with the TCRdist pipeline. In a later analysis, each TCR beta chain was defined by its CDR3 amino acid sequence together with its V-gene family, and reads without a unique V-gene family were excluded. As a way to deal with suspected cross-contamination and a sequencing artifact, a later analysis dropped nearly 600 nucleotide sequences that were highly shared and had low generation probability. In a later analysis, a clonal expansion index for each public chain was calculated from normalized within-repertoire ranks of inferred template counts. In a later analysis, generation probabilities were computed using a VDJ recombination model fitted to out-of-frame rearrangements, and the results were checked against IGoR. In a later analysis, hypergeometric tests were used to score TCR-TCR, TCR-HLA and TCR-CMV co-occurrence, with a repertoire-size bias correction applied to TCR pairs. A later analysis estimated false discovery rates by permuting HLA or CMV assignments 20 times. In a later analysis, co-occurring TCRs were grouped using DBSCAN, with TCRdist sequence similarity added in when clustering inside HLA-allele-positive subsets. Co-occurrence clustering excluded repertoires with fewer than 30,000 or more than 120,000 public chains, plus five with anomalous nucleotide sharing. This is the immuneACCESS table as TCRdb keeps it, with only in-frame sequences that have V and J called. A part of the clones is gone; compared with another copy, unresolved V genes explain less than half, and the rest is unexplained. D and trimming were read from the DNA, whereas the V and J calls and clone size are those reported in that table. The sample table lists some 190,000 clones, 77% of them with a count of one. 2.1% of the sample rests with the top ten.

The cohort was made up of about 610 healthy bone marrow donors. All cohort members were sampled while nominally healthy, although unrecorded immune exposures were likely present. The donor tested CMV seropositive and was one of the 289 seropositive cohort members. A peripheral blood sample was provided by each donor, and peripheral blood mononuclear cells were used for TCR beta sequencing. Genomic DNA was extracted from the blood cell samples with the Qiagen DNeasy Blood Extraction Kit. The sequence derives from a woman aged 25 to 39 in good health and CMV-seropositive. The chain couples TRBV14 to TRBJ2-3, with TRBD2 tentatively as D gene (7 bases match). Sequenced input: PBMCs. In nucleotides, the sequence is TGTGCCAGCAGCCAGTGGGGGGGCTCTTTGGATACGCAGTATTTT. Its coded protein is CASSQWGGSLDTQYF.